These 23 T cell receptor beta chains were sequenced from one sample in a study of beta chain features in type 1 diabetes. Expressed TCRB transcripts were sequenced, since all the RNA that had been isolated was reverse transcribed. Generated by immunoSEQ multiplex PCR, the TCRdb table keeps only in-frame clones and is missing some. The table shows roughly 500,000 clones, with around 28% occurring only once. Sequencing input: naive CD4+ T cells from blood. These receptors originate from a man between 18 and 29 years old in good health.

This clone has only a few counts. This rearrangement joins TRBV6-1 to TRBJ2-1; 10 bases line up with TRBD2. This CDR3 is built from 16 residues. With 2 bases clipped from V and 4 bases from J, the junction kept 5 bases outside the gene matches. Germline lookup yields CDR1 MNHNS and CDR2 SASEGT. CDR3 protein: CASSEQPGLAYNEQFF. The CDR3, as DNA: TGTGCCAGCAGTGAACAACCGGGACTAGCGTACAATGAGCAGTTCTTC.

Only a few counts were recorded for this clone. V and J are TRBV29-1 and TRBJ2-7; 9 bases agree with TRBD2. The CDR3 runs 11 residues. With 7 bases clipped from V and 6 bases from J, the junction kept 4 bases outside the gene matches. Germline V gene lookup returns CDR1 SQVTM and CDR2 ANQGSEA. The CDR3 DNA reads as TGCAGCGCGGGACTAGCTGGCGAGCAGTACTTC. The encoded protein is CSAGLAGEQYF.

The rearrangement links TRBV7-2 to TRBJ1-2; D may be TRBD1 (6 bases). V was shortened by 1 base and J by 2 bases, with 11 bases between the two germline ends. The CDR3 runs 15 residues. The germline V gene encodes CDR1 SGHTA and CDR2 FQGNSA. CDR3 sequence: CASSLGQAPNYGYTF. CDR3 in DNA: TGTGCCAGCAGCTTAGGACAGGCCCCGAACTATGGCTACACCTTC.

This chain connects TRBV7-2 to TRBJ2-6; D uncertain. Germline V gene lookup returns CDR1 SGHTA and CDR2 FQGNSA. The V gene lost 5 bases and the J gene lost 0 bases, with 8 bases spanning the gap. There are 15 residues in the CDR3. The CDR3 here is CASSLTNSGANVLTF. The CDR3 region has the DNA TGTGCCAGCAGCCTAACGAACTCTGGGGCCAACGTCCTGACTTTC.

CDR3 loop: CASSYSDTQYF. The CDR3 DNA is TGTGCCAGCAGCTATTCCGATACGCAGTATTTT. The chain recombines TRBV11-2 with TRBJ2-3; unclear D gene. The CDR3 length is 11 residues. V was pared by 4 bases and J by 6 bases, with 5 bases between. Germline CDR1 reads SGHAT; CDR2 reads FQNNGV.

The chain recombines TRBV30 with TRBJ1-2; no firm D call. This CDR3 contains 11 residues. The ends were cut back, 3 bases at V and 7 bases at J, with 9 bases in the middle. Germline V lookup: CDR1 GTSNPN, CDR2 SVGIG (reference sequence). For the CDR3, the DNA is TGTGCCTGGAGCATGAGTTTTGGCTACACCTTC. Protein sequence: CAWSMSFGYTF.

The chain has TRBV7-9 and TRBJ2-2; D not resolved. The CDR3 has 13 residues. Germline CDR1 is SEHNR and CDR2 is FQNEAQ (reference sequence). Trimming cost V 7 bases and J 6 bases, with 12 bases left between them. The CDR3 region has the DNA TGTGCCAGCACCGAAAACCTTCCCGGGGAGCTGTTTTTT. Its translation is CASTENLPGELFF.

The chain joins TRBV30 to TRBJ1-2; 10 nucleotides align to TRBD1. V shed 4 bases and J 7 bases; nucleotides not matched to a gene: 12. The CDR3 loop spans 15 amino acids. CDR1 GTSNPN and CDR2 SVGIG come from the germline V gene (reference sequence). CDR3 region: CAWTSTRTGGGGYTF. DNA for the CDR3: TGTGCCTGGACCTCTACAAGGACAGGGGGAGGTGGCTACACCTTC.

This clone has only a few counts. The genes are TRBV15 and TRBJ2-1, with 7 bases lining up with TRBD1. The CDR3 is made up of 16 amino acids. Losses at the gene ends were 0 bases for V and 9 bases for J; bases not matched to a gene: 11. Looked up from germline, CDR1 is LNHNV and CDR2 is YYDKDF (reference sequence). CDR3 sequence (DNA): TGTGCCACCAGCAGAGATCGGGGACAGTTCTTTGGTGAGCAGTTCTTC. Translation: CATSRDRGQFFGEQFF.

This clone was seen only a few times. The chain carries TRBV2 and TRBJ2-3; perhaps TRBD2 as D (6 bases). The CDR3 spans 16 residues. Germline CDR1 is SNHLY and CDR2 is FYNNEI. The V and J ends lost 4 bases and 0 bases respectively, with 14 bases between them. The DNA for the CDR3 is TGTGCCAGCAGTGGGAGGGAGCAGGCTAGCACAGATACGCAGTATTTT. This sequence encodes CASSGREQASTDTQYF.

The J gene is TRBJ2-3, the V gene TRBV9; 8 nucleotides line up with TRBD1. The CDR3 spans 13 residues. Germline loops: CDR1 SGDLS, CDR2 YYNGEE. J lost 4 bases, V lost 4 bases, and 2 bases had no gene match. The CDR3 sequence is CASSIQGADTQYF. The CDR3 coding sequence is TGTGCCAGCAGCATACAGGGGGCAGATACGCAGTATTTT.

This clone was counted only a few times. The gene calls are TRBV9 and TRBJ2-7, with D hard to call. The ends were cut back, 0 bases at V and 3 bases at J, with 10 bases in the middle. CDR1 SGDLS and CDR2 YYNGEE come from the germline V gene. This CDR3 has 14 residues. The CDR3 here is CASSVAAFGYEQYF. The CDR3 DNA follows: TGTGCCAGCAGCGTAGCAGCCTTTGGCTACGAGCAGTACTTC. Supplemented by reference TRBV9 and TRBJ2-7, the full variable domain reads DSGVTQTPKHLITATGQRVTLRCSPRSGDLSVYWYQQSLDQGLQFLIQYYNGEERAKGNILERFSAQQFPDLHSELNLSSLELGDSALYFCASSVAAFGYEQYFGPGTRLTVT.

The chain recombines TRBV12-5 with TRBJ2-1; TRBD2 matches at 9 bases. The CDR3 extends over 16 amino acids. Germline lookup yields CDR1 LGHNT and CDR2 FRNRAP. Trimming removed 5 bases from V and 0 bases from J; junction bases left unmatched: 5. CDR3 sequence reads: CASGPGSGSSYNEQFF. The CDR3, as DNA: TGTGCTAGTGGTCCCGGTAGCGGGAGCTCCTACAATGAGCAGTTCTTC.

This chain joins TRBV25-1 and TRBJ2-7; 7 bases map to TRBD2. The ends lost 6 bases at V and 2 bases at J; junction bases unmatched: 7. CDR3 length: 14 residues. The germline V gene encodes CDR1 MGHDK and CDR2 SYGVNS. CDR3 protein: CASSEMGGTYEQYF. CDR3 nucleotides: TGTGCCAGCAGCGAAATGGGAGGGACCTACGAGCAGTACTTC.

This rearrangement joins TRBV29-1 to TRBJ1-1; D gene ambiguous. The V end was cut by 4 bases, the J end by 6 bases, with 12 bases between. This CDR3 has 12 amino acids. The germline gives CDR1 SQVTM, CDR2 ANQGSEA. CDR3 sequence reads: CSVGTAAPEAFF. The CDR3 region has the DNA TGCAGCGTTGGCACCGCTGCACCTGAAGCTTTCTTT.

This chain uses TRBV18 with TRBJ2-5; tentatively, D is TRBD1 (6 bases). V dropped 3 bases and J dropped 2 bases, with 10 bases sitting between them. The CDR3 has 14 residues. The germline V gene has CDR1 KGHSH and CDR2 LQKENI. DNA for the CDR3: TGTGCCAGCTCACCCTCCAGGGGACAAGAGACCCAGTACTTC. Its translation is CASSPSRGQETQYF.

The rearrangement uses TRBV6-5 and TRBJ2-7; 7 positions match TRBD2. Germline loops: CDR1 MNHEY, CDR2 SVGAGI. The CDR3 loop spans 15 amino acids. V dropped 5 bases and J dropped 2; count of bases not matched to a gene: 9. The CDR3 nucleotides are TGTGCCAGCAGTGCACTAGCGACAAATACCTACGAGCAGTACTTC. Amino acids: CASSALATNTYEQYF.

The CDR3 DNA reads TGTGCCAGCAGTGAAGATAGGGGCCCGACCTACGAGCAGTACTTC. It codes for CASSEDRGPTYEQYF. The V call is TRBV6-1, the J call TRBJ2-7; tentative D call: TRBD1 (5 bases). V was shortened by 1 base and J by 2 bases, with 12 bases between the two germline ends. The CDR3 consists of 15 residues. Germline V CDR1 and CDR2: MNHNS, SASEGT.

The rearrangement joins TRBV18 to TRBJ2-1; D gene uncertain. Germline V CDR1 and CDR2: KGHSH, LQKENI. The CDR3 has 14 amino acids. Trimming removed 2 bases at V and 4 bases at J, with 9 bases between. Here the CDR3 DNA reads TGTGCCAGCTCACCAGCTGGCAGATACAATGAGCAGTTCTTC. It codes for CASSPAGRYNEQFF.

V gene TRBV29-1 combines with J gene TRBJ2-3; D is undetermined. This CDR3 is 14 amino acids long. V was clipped by 0 bases and J by 1 base, with 8 bases between them. Germline V gene data show CDR1 as SQVTM and CDR2 as ANQGSEA. In DNA, the CDR3 is TGCAGCGTTGAAGACCGGCTCCGCACAGATACGCAGTATTTT. It translates to CSVEDRLRTDTQYF.

The chain couples TRBV7-9 to TRBJ2-6, with D perhaps TRBD1 (6 bases). Germline-derived CDR1 and CDR2 are SEHNR and FQNEAQ (reference sequence). The germline V and J ends were trimmed by 6 bases and 0 bases, with 21 bases remaining between them. The CDR3 is made up of 19 amino acids. The CDR3 loop is CASSSQGTASHSGANVLTF. CDR3 nucleotides: TGTGCCAGCAGTTCACAGGGAACCGCGTCCCACTCTGGGGCCAACGTCCTGACTTTC.

This chain joins TRBV5-6 and TRBJ2-7; 8 nucleotides match TRBD1. Germline V gives CDR1 SGHDT, CDR2 YYEEEE. V was pared by 4 bases and J by 5 bases, with 5 bases of the junction left unmatched. The CDR3 loop spans 13 amino acids. The CDR3 DNA reads as TGTGCCAGCAGCCGGACAGGGCTTAACGAGCAGTACTTC. Protein sequence: CASSRTGLNEQYF. Full variable domain (rest looked up from reference TRBV5-6 and TRBJ2-7): DAGVTQSPTHLIKTRGQQVTLRCSPKSGHDTVSWYQQALGQGPQFIFQYYEEEERQRGNFPDRFSGHQFPNYSSELNVNALLLGDSALYLCASSRTGLNEQYFGPGTRLTVT.

This clone turned up a few times. The chain employs TRBV29-1 and TRBJ2-3; 8 positions match TRBD1. The CDR3 runs 13 residues. V lost 8 bases and J lost 1; bases outside the gene matches: 5. The germline gives CDR1 SQVTM, CDR2 ANQGSEA. CDR3 nucleotide sequence: TGCAGCTCCGGACAGGGAGGCACAGATACGCAGTATTTT. Protein product: CSSGQGGTDTQYF.